The entry below describes one T cell receptor beta chain. The V end was cut by 1 base, the J end by 2 bases, with 15 bases between. The CDR3 runs to 17 residues. CDR1 is MDHEN and CDR2 is SYDVKM in the germline V gene. The data are from a study of cytotoxic CD8 clonotypes in ibrutinib-treated CLL. Target depth was 1 in 200,000 to 1 in 1 million T cells, about 10x per clonotype. This table comes from immunoSEQ multiplex PCR, and its TCRdb copy is limited to in-frame clones, with some not included. The sample yields under 300,000 clones, around 77% seen once. Specimen: PBMCs, collected at disease progression, from a patient treated with ibrutinib. This sequence joins TRBV28 and TRBJ1-5; TRBD1 might be the D (6 bases). This sequence was found in a human donor with chronic lymphocytic leukemia. CDR3 region: CASSLSPSRGGNQPQHF. In DNA, the CDR3 is TGTGCCAGCAGTTTATCCCCCTCCAGGGGTGGCAATCAGCCCCAGCATTTT.